The 11 T cell receptor beta chains in this list originate from one sample, sequenced in a study of cytomegalovirus exposure and HLA in healthy donors. The PCR ran on 60 Vbeta and 13 Jbeta primers. Produced via immunoSEQ multiplex PCR; TCRdb's table is partial and in-frame only. This repertoire shows 220,000 or so clones, around four fifths found once; its top ten account for approximately 1.5%. What was sequenced was PBMCs. These receptors all come from a man in his fifties or sixties in good health and CMV-seronegative.

The V gene is TRBV9, the J gene TRBJ2-2, with 7 bases fitting TRBD1. With V trimmed by 3 bases and J by 6 bases, 5 bases remained unmatched. Germline CDR1 SGDLS, CDR2 YYNGEE. The CDR3 contains 14 residues. CDR3: CASSAYRGPGELFF. As DNA, the CDR3 is TGTGCCAGCAGCGCCTACAGGGGCCCCGGGGAGCTGTTTTTT.

A single count supports this clone. V usage is TRBV27 and J usage is TRBJ2-4; TRBD1 matches at 8 bases. The CDR3 covers 17 residues. Trimming removed 6 bases from V and 0 bases from J; junction bases left unmatched: 10. Germline-derived CDR1 and CDR2 are MNHEY and SMNVEV (reference sequence). CDR3 bases: TGTGCCAGCAGGCTGACAGGGGCCACACTAGCCAAAAACATTCAGTACTTC. It specifies CASRLTGATLAKNIQYF.

The gene calls are TRBV5-4 and TRBJ1-1, with TRBD1 matching 8 bases. This CDR3 region has 14 residues. Germline V gene data show CDR1 as SGHNT and CDR2 as YYREEE (reference sequence). V trimming: 3 bases; J trimming: 4 bases; junction bases outside the gene matches: 5. The CDR3 here is CASSSRGLGTEAFF. DNA for the CDR3: TGTGCCAGCAGCTCCAGGGGGCTGGGCACTGAAGCTTTCTTT.

V usage is TRBV28 and J usage is TRBJ2-1; the D is unclear. Deletions cut 5 bases from V and 8 bases from J, with 10 bases between. Germline V CDR1 and CDR2: MDHEN, SYDVKM. The length of the CDR3 is 12 residues. DNA for the CDR3: TGTGCCAGCAGTCCAGATCGCCATGAGCAGTTCTTC. This sequence encodes CASSPDRHEQFF.

This clone appeared a few times. This chain connects TRBV27 to TRBJ2-5, with a tentative D call TRBD2 (6 bases). The germline V gene has CDR1 MNHEY and CDR2 SMNVEV (reference sequence). This CDR3 region has 13 residues. Trimming took 5 bases from V and 2 from J, leaving 9 bases between them. The CDR3 loop is CASSPSEQETQYF. For the CDR3, the DNA is TGTGCCAGCAGTCCTAGCGAGCAAGAGACCCAGTACTTC.

This clone was observed a handful of times. This chain links TRBV19 with TRBJ2-6, with D possibly being TRBD1 (6 bases). V lost 5 bases to trimming and J lost 1 base, with 12 bases between them. Germline CDR1 and CDR2: LNHDA and SQIVND (reference sequence). This CDR3 comprises 16 residues. The CDR3 protein is CASSSPQGSGANVLTF. CDR3 bases: TGTGCCAGTAGTTCACCACAGGGTTCTGGGGCCAACGTCCTGACTTTC.

With respect to this clone: One end of the junction fails to match germline, which may point to a read error. The chain combines TRBV5-1 with TRBJ2-1; TRBD1 agrees at 10 bases. This CDR3 is built from 16 residues. Germline values: CDR1 SGHRS, CDR2 YFSETQ. CDR3 DNA sequence: TGCACCAGCAGGTTGCCGAGACAGGGGGCATGGGATGAGCAGTTCTTC. The encoded protein is CTSRLPRQGAWDEQFF.

V usage is TRBV23-1 and J usage is TRBJ2-1, with 10 bases matching TRBD2. TRBV23-1 is given ORF status, its function remaining uncertain. The CDR3 is made up of 16 amino acids. Trimming cost V 7 bases and J 1 base; bases outside gene matches: 7. For the CDR3, the DNA is TGCGCCAGCATTTCTAGCGGGAGATGGTCCTACAATGAGCAGTTCTTC. Its protein is CASISSGRWSYNEQFF.

Comments on this clone: Other DNA sequences in the same sample also yield this CDR3. The chain is built from TRBV4-1 and TRBJ2-7; TRBD1 matches at 7 bases. The CDR3 has 15 residues. Germline CDR1 is MGHRA and CDR2 is YSYEKL. J was trimmed by 0 bases and V by 1 base; bases with no gene match: 3. In DNA, the CDR3 is TGCGCCAGCAGCCAAGGGACAGGAGCCTCCTACGAGCAGTACTTC. This translates into CASSQGTGASYEQYF.

This clone was recorded only once. This rearrangement joins TRBV29-1 to TRBJ2-1; D perhaps matches TRBD2 (5 bases). There are 16 residues in the CDR3. The V gene's germline CDR1 is SQVTM and CDR2 ANQGSEA. V lost 1 base and J 3 bases, leaving 16 bases between the germline ends. CDR3 nucleotides: TGCAGCGTTGAAGCACAAAAGCGGACCCTCTACAATGAGCAGTTCTTC. This gives the protein CSVEAQKRTLYNEQFF.

A single count supports this clone. The gene calls are TRBV27 and TRBJ2-1, with D tentatively TRBD1 (6 bases). The CDR3 length is 14 residues. The V and J ends lost 10 bases and 4 bases respectively, with 17 bases between them. Germline V gives CDR1 MNHEY, CDR2 SMNVEV (reference sequence). CDR3 nucleotide sequence: TGTGCCACCCGAACAGGGCTAGTTTACAATGAGCAGTTCTTC. This codes for CATRTGLVYNEQFF.